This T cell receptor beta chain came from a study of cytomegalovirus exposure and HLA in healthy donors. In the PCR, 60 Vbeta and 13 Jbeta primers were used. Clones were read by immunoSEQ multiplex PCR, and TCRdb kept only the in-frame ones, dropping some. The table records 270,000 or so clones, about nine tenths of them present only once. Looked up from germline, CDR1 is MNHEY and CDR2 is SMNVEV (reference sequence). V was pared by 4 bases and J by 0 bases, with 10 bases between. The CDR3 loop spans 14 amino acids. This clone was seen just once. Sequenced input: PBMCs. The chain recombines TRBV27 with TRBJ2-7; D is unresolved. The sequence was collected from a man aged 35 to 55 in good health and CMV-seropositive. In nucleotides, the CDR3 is TGTGCCAGCAGTTGGTCACCCAGCTCCTACGAGCAGTACTTC. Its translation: CASSWSPSSYEQYF.